The 13 T cell receptor beta chains below all came from one sample that was sequenced in a study of blood T cell repertoires in COVID-19. Profiled with immunoSEQ multiplex PCR; TCRdb holds only in-frame clones, not every one. Of some 250,000 clones listed, roughly nine tenths were seen once; the top ten hold approximately 12%. The sequencing sample was made of peripheral blood. These receptors originate from a woman under 40 with COVID-19, enrolled during active disease.

The gene calls are TRBV2 and TRBJ2-5; D gene uncertain. CDR3 length equals 14 residues. Trimming removed 1 base at V and 2 bases at J, with 8 bases between. Germline V lookup: CDR1 SNHLY, CDR2 FYNNEI. Here the CDR3 DNA reads TGTGCCAGCAGTGAAGACCGGGTACAAGAGACCCAGTACTTC. This sequence encodes CASSEDRVQETQYF.

The chain recombines TRBV6-6 with TRBJ2-1, with a tentative D call TRBD2 (7 bases). The germline V gene encodes CDR1 MNHNY and CDR2 SVGAGI (reference sequence). V was cut by 3 bases and J by 10 bases, with 13 bases left in between. This CDR3 is 13 amino acids long. The CDR3 reads CASSYGRGPEQFF. Written as DNA, the CDR3 is TGTGCCAGCAGTTATGGGCGGGGGCCAGAGCAGTTCTTC.

V usage is TRBV15 and J usage is TRBJ2-3; 11 bases are shared with TRBD2. Germline V lookup: CDR1 LNHNV, CDR2 YYDKDF (reference sequence). The CDR3 consists of 15 residues. The V and J ends lost 8 bases and 5 bases, in that order; junction bases with no gene match: 9. CDR3 loop: CATPIAGGLRDTQYF. The CDR3 nucleotides are TGTGCCACCCCCATAGCGGGGGGGCTAAGAGATACGCAGTATTTT.

V usage is TRBV6-5 and J usage is TRBJ2-7, with D possibly TRBD2 on 6 matching bases. The CDR3 covers 14 residues. Germline CDR1 is MNHEY and CDR2 is SVGAGI. V lost 4 bases and J lost 7, with 17 bases in between. DNA for the CDR3: TGTGCCAGCAGTTCTCGGACGGGGGTAAAAGAGCAGTACTTC. Amino acid sequence: CASSSRTGVKEQYF.

As to this clone: Its ends do not fully match the called genes, so a read error is possible. The rearrangement uses TRBV2 and TRBJ2-5, with 9 bases matching TRBD1. The germline V gene encodes CDR1 SNHLY and CDR2 FYNNEI. The CDR3 runs to 12 residues. CDR3 DNA: TGTGCCAGCGGGTCACAGGGGGCGACCAAGTACTTC. It yields the protein CASGSQGATKYF.

The rearrangement uses TRBV10-2 and TRBJ1-1; the match to TRBD1 covers 9 bases. In germline, CDR1 is WSHSY, CDR2 SAAADI. The CDR3 contains 16 residues. J lost 3 bases, V lost 6 bases, and 11 bases had no gene match. The CDR3 sequence is CASREGTGLSDTEAFF. CDR3 DNA: TGCGCCAGCAGGGAAGGGACAGGGCTGTCCGACACTGAAGCTTTCTTT.

The CDR3 DNA follows: TGTGCCAGCAGCGCCCAGGGTTCTGGAAACACCATATATTTT. Translation: CASSAQGSGNTIYF. The chain uses TRBV7-2 and TRBJ1-3; weak D call: TRBD1 (5 bases). This CDR3 is built from 14 residues. The germline V gene encodes CDR1 SGHTA and CDR2 FQGNSA. The V end was cut by 5 bases, the J end by 1 base, with 9 bases between. Combining the CDR3 with reference TRBV7-2 and TRBJ1-3 gives the whole variable domain GAGVSQSPSNKVTEKGKDVELRCDPISGHTALYWYRQSLGQGLEFLIYFQGNSAPDKSGLPSDRFSAERTGGSVSTLTIQRTQQEDSAVYLCASSAQGSGNTIYFGEGSWLTVV.

This chain uses TRBV7-2 with TRBJ2-7; 7 nucleotides match TRBD1. Losses at the gene ends were 5 bases for V and 4 bases for J; bases not matched to a gene: 5. Germline lookup yields CDR1 SGHTA and CDR2 FQGNSA. The CDR3 length is 13 residues. This chain's CDR3 is CASSRDSKYEQYF. CDR3 coding DNA: TGTGCCAGCAGCCGGGACAGCAAATACGAGCAGTACTTC.

This sequence joins TRBV5-6 and TRBJ2-1; D perhaps matches TRBD1 (6 bases). The germline V and J ends were trimmed by 0 bases and 2 bases, with 9 bases remaining between them. The germline CDR1 and CDR2 sequences are SGHDT and YYEEEE. This CDR3 is built from 15 residues. The CDR3 coding sequence is TGTGCCAGCAGCTTGGACAGGGCTGCCTACAATGAGCAGTTCTTC. This codes for CASSLDRAAYNEQFF.

J is TRBJ1-4 and V is TRBV5-1, with D tentatively TRBD1 (6 bases). This CDR3 has 15 residues. Germline lookup yields CDR1 SGHRS and CDR2 YFSETQ. V lost 0 bases and J 5 bases, leaving 11 bases between the germline ends. CDR3 region: CASSLEEGGNEKLFF. CDR3 in DNA: TGCGCCAGCAGCTTGGAAGAGGGGGGGAATGAAAAACTGTTTTTT.

This clone was recorded a few times. The rearrangement joins TRBV19 to TRBJ2-7; D perhaps matches TRBD1 (6 bases). Germline values: CDR1 LNHDA, CDR2 SQIVND (reference sequence). The germline V and J ends were trimmed by 5 bases and 3 bases, with 23 bases remaining between them. The CDR3 covers 17 residues. The CDR3 DNA is TGTGCCAGTAGTCCCTCAACCTCACAGGGACCTATCTACGAGCAGTACTTC. Translating it yields CASSPSTSQGPIYEQYF.

This chain uses TRBV2 with TRBJ2-1, with 11 bases matching TRBD2. With V trimmed by 8 bases and J by 6 bases, 9 bases remained unmatched. This CDR3 is 15 amino acids long. Germline V lookup: CDR1 SNHLY, CDR2 FYNNEI. The CDR3 region is CASEVLAGEFNEQFF. CDR3 coding DNA: TGTGCCAGCGAGGTACTAGCGGGGGAGTTCAATGAGCAGTTCTTC. Using reference TRBV2 and TRBJ2-1 for the parts outside the CDR3, the full variable domain is EPEVTQTPSHQVTQMGQEVILRCVPISNHLYFYWYRQILGQKVEFLVSFYNNEISEKSEIFDDQFSVERPDGSNFTLKIRSTKLEDSAMYFCASEVLAGEFNEQFFGPGTRLTVL.

This chain links TRBV12-2 with TRBJ1-5. TRBV12-2 is marked as a pseudogene. The CDR3 spans 13 residues. The CDR3 sequence: CASRVAANQPQHF. Written as DNA, the CDR3 is TGTGCAAGTCGCGTGGCGGCCAATCAGCCCCAGCATTTT.